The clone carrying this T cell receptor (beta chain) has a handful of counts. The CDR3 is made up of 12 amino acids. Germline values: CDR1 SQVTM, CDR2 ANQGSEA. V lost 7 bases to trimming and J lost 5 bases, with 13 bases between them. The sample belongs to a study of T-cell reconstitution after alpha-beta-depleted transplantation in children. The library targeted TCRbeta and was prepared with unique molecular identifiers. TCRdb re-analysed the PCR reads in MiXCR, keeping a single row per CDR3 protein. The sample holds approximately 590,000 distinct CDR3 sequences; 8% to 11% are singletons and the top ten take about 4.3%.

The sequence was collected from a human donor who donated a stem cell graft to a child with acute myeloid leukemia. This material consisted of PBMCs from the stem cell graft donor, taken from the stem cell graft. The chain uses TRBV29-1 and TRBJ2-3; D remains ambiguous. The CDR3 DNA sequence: TGCAGCGCCTGGAAGGTTGGAGATACGCAGTATTTT. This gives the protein CSAWKVGDTQYF.